Sequencing of this T cell receptor (beta chain) was carried out in a study of persistence of HIV-infected CD4 T cells. As regards this clone: Antigen specificity is unknown.

Overlapping HIV-1 Gag 15-mer peptides at 0.85 to 1 ug per peptide per mL were used. Responding CD4+ T cells were sorted by upregulation of both CD40 ligand and CD69. The libraries were made with immunoSEQ version 4 in survey mode. The data were produced by immunoSEQ multiplex PCR, yet TCRdb's version contains in-frame clones alone and is incomplete. This sample yields under 20,000 clones, of which roughly two thirds are seen a single time; under 2.5% belongs to the top ten. The CDR3 is 14 amino acids. Trimming pared 1 base from V and 5 bases from J, leaving 11 bases between. From germline, CDR1 is LGHDT and CDR2 YNNKEL (reference sequence).

Material: CD4+ T cells sorted from PBMCs after approximately 20-hour stimulation, obtained from a patient who received antiretroviral therapy. The receptor was derived from an adult woman with HIV who was CMV-seropositive. The V and J genes are TRBV3-1 (or the pseudogene TRBV3-2) and TRBJ1-1; D is unresolved. CDR3 loop: CASSQVVGLTEAFF. The DNA of the CDR3 is TGTGCCAGCAGCCAAGTCGTAGGCTTAACTGAAGCTTTCTTT.